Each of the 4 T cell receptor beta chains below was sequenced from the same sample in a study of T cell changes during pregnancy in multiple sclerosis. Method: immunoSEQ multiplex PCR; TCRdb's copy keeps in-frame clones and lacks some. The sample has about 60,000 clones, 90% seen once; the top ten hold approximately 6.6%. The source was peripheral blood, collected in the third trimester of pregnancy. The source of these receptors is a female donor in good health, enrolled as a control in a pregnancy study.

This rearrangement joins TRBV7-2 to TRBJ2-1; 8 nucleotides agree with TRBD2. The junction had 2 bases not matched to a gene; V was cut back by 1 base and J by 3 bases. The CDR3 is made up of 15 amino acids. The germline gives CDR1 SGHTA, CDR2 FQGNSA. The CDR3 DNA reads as TGTGCCAGCAGCTTAGGCGGGGGGTTCTACAATGAGCAGTTCTTC. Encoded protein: CASSLGGGFYNEQFF. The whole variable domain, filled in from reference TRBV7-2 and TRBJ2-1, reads GAGVSQSPSNKVTEKGKDVELRCDPISGHTALYWYRQSLGQGLEFLIYFQGNSAPDKSGLPSDRFSAERTGGSVSTLTIQRTQQEDSAVYLCASSLGGGFYNEQFFGPGTRLTVL.

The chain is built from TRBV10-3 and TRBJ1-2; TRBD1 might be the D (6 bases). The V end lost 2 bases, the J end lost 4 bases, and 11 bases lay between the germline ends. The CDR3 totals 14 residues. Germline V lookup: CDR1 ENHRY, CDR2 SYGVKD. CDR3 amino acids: CAISEGGAAYGYTF. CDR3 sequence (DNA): TGTGCCATCAGTGAGGGGGGCGCAGCCTATGGCTACACCTTC.

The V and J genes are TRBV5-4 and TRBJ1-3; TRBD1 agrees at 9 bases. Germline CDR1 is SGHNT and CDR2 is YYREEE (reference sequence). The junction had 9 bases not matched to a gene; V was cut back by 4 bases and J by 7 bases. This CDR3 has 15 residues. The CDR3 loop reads CASSQGTGRENTIYF. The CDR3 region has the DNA TGTGCCAGCAGCCAAGGGACAGGGAGAGAGAACACCATATATTTT.

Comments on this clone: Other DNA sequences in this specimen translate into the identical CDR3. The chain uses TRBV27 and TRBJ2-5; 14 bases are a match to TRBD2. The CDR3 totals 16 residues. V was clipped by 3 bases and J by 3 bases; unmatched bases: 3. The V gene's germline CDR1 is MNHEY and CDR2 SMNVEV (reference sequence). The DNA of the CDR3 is TGTGCCAGCAGTTTCGCGGGACTAGCGGGAGAAGAGACCCAGTACTTC. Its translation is CASSFAGLAGEETQYF.